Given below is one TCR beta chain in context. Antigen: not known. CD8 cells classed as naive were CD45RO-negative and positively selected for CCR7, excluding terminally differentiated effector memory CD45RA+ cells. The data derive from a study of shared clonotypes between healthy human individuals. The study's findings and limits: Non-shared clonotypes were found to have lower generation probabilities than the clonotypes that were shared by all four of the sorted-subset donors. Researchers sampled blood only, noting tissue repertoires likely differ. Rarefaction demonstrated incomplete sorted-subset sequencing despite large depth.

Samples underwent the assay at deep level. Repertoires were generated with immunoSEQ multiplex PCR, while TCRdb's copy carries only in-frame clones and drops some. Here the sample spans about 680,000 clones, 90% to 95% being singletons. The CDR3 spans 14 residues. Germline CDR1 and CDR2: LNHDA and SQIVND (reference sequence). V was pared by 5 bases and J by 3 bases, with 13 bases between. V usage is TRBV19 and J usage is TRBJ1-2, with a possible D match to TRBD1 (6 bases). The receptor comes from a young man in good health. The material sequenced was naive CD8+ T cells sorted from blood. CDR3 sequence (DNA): TGTGCCAGTAGTCCCCGGACAGCGGACTATGGCTACACCTTC. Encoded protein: CASSPRTADYGYTF.